Listed here are 25 T cell receptor beta chains from one sample, sequenced in a study of T cell responses to AZD1222 COVID-19 vaccine. The assay was immunoSEQ multiplex PCR, and TCRdb's table has in-frame clones only and misses some. The data show 95,000 to 150,000 clones, more than 70% seen once. This specimen was peripheral blood, taken on day 0 of AZD1222 vaccination. The receptors were gathered from an adult in good health.

The gene calls are TRBV29-1 and TRBJ1-1; D gene ambiguous. Trimming left V 4 bases short and J 0 bases short, with 9 bases between. The CDR3 consists of 13 residues. In germline, CDR1 is SQVTM, CDR2 ANQGSEA. CDR3 sequence reads: CSVVRSMNTEAFF. The CDR3 bases are TGCAGCGTTGTGCGGTCGATGAACACTGAAGCTTTCTTT.

V is TRBV4-1 and J is TRBJ2-2; 8 bases map to TRBD2. The CDR3 length is 17 residues. V lost 1 base and J lost 5; bases outside the gene matches: 9. The germline gives CDR1 MGHRA, CDR2 YSYEKL. CDR3 in amino acids: CASSQVRSRGGTGELFF. The CDR3 nucleotides are TGCGCCAGCAGCCAAGTTCGGTCGCGCGGGGGGACCGGGGAGCTGTTTTTT.

The chain employs TRBV27 and TRBJ1-6; no reliable D call. There are 15 residues in the CDR3. The ends were cut back, 5 bases at V and 5 bases at J, with 13 bases in the middle. Germline V gives CDR1 MNHEY, CDR2 SMNVEV (reference sequence). The CDR3 coding sequence is TGTGCCAGCAGTCCTGGGTACAGCAATAATTCACCCCTCCACTTT. It encodes CASSPGYSNNSPLHF.

The J gene is TRBJ2-3, the V gene TRBV29-1; no firm D call. The CDR3 runs to 11 residues. From germline, CDR1 is SQVTM and CDR2 ANQGSEA. Trimming removed 4 bases from V and 4 bases from J, with 6 bases in between. CDR3 DNA: TGCAGCGTTGTATGGGCAGATACGCAGTATTTT. As protein: CSVVWADTQYF.

The genes are TRBV19 and TRBJ2-5, with D perhaps TRBD2 (5 bases). The CDR3 runs 14 residues. V lost 6 bases and J 3 bases, leaving 14 bases between the germline ends. Germline CDR1 LNHDA, CDR2 SQIVND (reference sequence). The CDR3: CASSRGVPKETQYF. CDR3 DNA: TGTGCCAGTAGCCGGGGAGTGCCTAAAGAGACCCAGTACTTC.

The rearrangement joins TRBV11-3 to TRBJ2-5; tentatively, D is TRBD1 (6 bases). The CDR3 is 14 residues long. The V gene's germline CDR1 is SGHNT and CDR2 YENEEA. V shed 1 base and J shed 4 bases, with 10 bases lying between them. The CDR3 region is CASSLVGASETQYF. The CDR3 nucleotides are TGTGCCAGCAGCTTAGTGGGGGCGTCAGAGACCCAGTACTTC.

The genes are TRBV19 and TRBJ1-2; D not certain. The CDR3 has 12 amino acids. Per the germline V gene, CDR1 is LNHDA and CDR2 is SQIVND (reference sequence). Trimming cost V 9 bases and J 1 base, with 9 bases left between them. CDR3 sequence (DNA): TGTGCCAGCCAACAGAGTAACTATGGCTACACCTTC. The encoded protein is CASQQSNYGYTF.

This chain joins TRBV7-2 and TRBJ1-4, with D unresolved. This CDR3 has 14 residues. Germline lookup yields CDR1 SGHTA and CDR2 FQGNSA. Trimming pared 6 bases from V and 6 bases from J, leaving 14 bases between. The CDR3 bases are TGTGCCAGCAGACCAACAGTATACGATGAAAAACTGTTTTTT. Residues: CASRPTVYDEKLFF.

This clone was recorded only once. This chain uses TRBV11-2 with TRBJ1-2, with D perhaps TRBD1 (6 bases). This CDR3 has 17 residues. Germline loops: CDR1 SGHAT, CDR2 FQNNGV. With 5 bases removed from V and 5 bases from J, the gap between germline ends came to 24 bases. The CDR3 is CASSVRVRGGLGYGYTF. In DNA, the CDR3 is TGTGCCAGCAGCGTTAGGGTGCGCGGGGGGCTCGGATATGGCTACACCTTC.

The rearrangement links TRBV6-5 to TRBJ1-1, with D possibly being TRBD1 (6 bases). Germline V gene sequence: CDR1 MNHEY, CDR2 SVGAGI. Trimming took 5 bases from V and 2 from J, leaving 12 bases between them. The CDR3 is made up of 14 amino acids. CDR3: CASSNRATNTEAFF. The CDR3 coding sequence is TGTGCCAGCAGTAACAGGGCTACCAACACTGAAGCTTTCTTT.

The chain combines TRBV27 with TRBJ2-7; D perhaps matches TRBD2 (6 bases). V shed 5 bases and J shed 4 bases, with 12 bases lying between them. This CDR3 has 13 residues. The germline V gene has CDR1 MNHEY and CDR2 SMNVEV (reference sequence). The CDR3 bases are TGTGCCAGCAGTGGGGGACTGAGATACGAGCAGTACTTC. It translates to CASSGGLRYEQYF.

This clone was detected a few times. The chain is built from TRBV28 and TRBJ1-2; no firm D call. This CDR3 contains 12 residues. Germline loops: CDR1 MDHEN, CDR2 SYDVKM. V lost 7 bases and J lost 8, with 14 bases in between. The CDR3 DNA follows: TGTGCCAGCAACTTCGGACTGATGGGCTACACCTTC. It specifies CASNFGLMGYTF.

This clone was seen a handful of times. The CDR3 sequence is CASSPPLGLNTEAFF. The CDR3 DNA follows: TGTGCCAGCAGCCCCCCGTTAGGATTGAACACTGAAGCTTTCTTT. The rearrangement links TRBV5-4 to TRBJ1-1, with D uncertain. This CDR3 contains 15 residues. CDR1 and CDR2 from the germline V gene are SGHNT and YYREEE (reference sequence). V was pared by 4 bases and J by 0 bases, with 13 bases between.

This clone was found once. The rearrangement links TRBV19 to TRBJ2-2; 8 positions agree with TRBD1. Germline CDR1 reads LNHDA; CDR2 reads SQIVND (reference sequence). This CDR3 spans 14 amino acids. Germline trimming cut 6 bases from V and 4 bases from J; bases unmatched to any gene: 4. In DNA form, the CDR3 reads TGTGCCAGTAGGGACCAGGGGGCCACCGGGGAGCTGTTTTTT. Translation gives CASRDQGATGELFF.

V and J are TRBV7-3 and TRBJ2-3, with no clear D. V was trimmed by 1 base and J by 2 bases, leaving 7 bases between them. Germline lookup yields CDR1 SGHTA and CDR2 FQGTGA. This CDR3 has 14 residues. In DNA form, the CDR3 reads TGTGCCAGCAGCTTAAGGGCCTCCACAGATACGCAGTATTTT. Translating it yields CASSLRASTDTQYF.

V is TRBV7-8 and J is TRBJ2-3, with 8 bases matching TRBD2. CDR1 is SGHVS, CDR2 FQNEAQ, per germline. The CDR3 has 17 residues. Unmatched junction bases numbered 9, after V lost 4 bases and J lost 0 bases. The chain's CDR3 is CASSSPSGGTSTDTQYF. The CDR3 DNA reads as TGTGCCAGCAGCTCCCCAAGCGGGGGTACTAGCACAGATACGCAGTATTTT. Drawing the rest from reference TRBV7-8 and TRBJ2-3, the complete variable domain is GAGVSQSPRYKVAKRGQDVALRCDPISGHVSLFWYQQALGQGPEFLTYFQNEAQLDKSGLPSDRFFAERPEGSVSTLKIQRTQQEDSAVYLCASSSPSGGTSTDTQYFGPGTRLTVL.

A few counts support this clone. The chain has TRBV6-5 and TRBJ2-7, with D possibly matching TRBD1 (5 bases). CDR1 and CDR2 from the germline V gene are MNHEY and SVGAGI. V was shortened by 4 bases and J by 0 bases, with 10 bases between the two germline ends. This CDR3 region has 14 residues. The CDR3 DNA reads TGTGCCAGCAGTTTTGACAGTACCTCCTACGAGCAGTACTTC. It specifies CASSFDSTSYEQYF.

The chain is built from TRBV6-6 and TRBJ1-5; D perhaps matches TRBD1 (6 bases). Between the trimmed V and J ends, which lost 5 bases and 0 bases, there was a span of 14 bases. Germline CDR1 and CDR2: MNHNY and SVGAGI (reference sequence). The CDR3 runs to 16 residues. The CDR3 protein is CASSTGQPYSNQPQHF. In nucleotides, the CDR3 is TGTGCCAGCAGTACCGGACAGCCCTATAGCAATCAGCCCCAGCATTTT.

The chain is built from TRBV25-1 and TRBJ1-1, with no clear D. The V and J ends lost 0 bases and 6 bases respectively, with 17 bases between them. CDR3 size: 16 residues. The V gene's germline CDR1 is MGHDK and CDR2 SYGVNS. CDR3 sequence: CASSEYLSEPGAEAFF. The CDR3 DNA follows: TGTGCCAGCAGTGAATATCTCTCGGAGCCGGGCGCTGAAGCTTTCTTT.

This clone appeared a few times. This CDR3 reads CASTYSGNGEQYF. The DNA of the CDR3 is TGTGCCAGCACCTACTCGGGGAATGGCGAGCAGTACTTC. The V gene is TRBV6-1, the J gene TRBJ2-7; TRBD2 is a possible D gene (5 bases). V lost 7 bases and J lost 6, with 16 bases in between. The length of the CDR3 is 13 residues. The germline V gene encodes CDR1 MNHNS and CDR2 SASEGT.

V usage is TRBV5-1 and J usage is TRBJ2-1; 13 bases are a match to TRBD2. Trimming removed 2 bases from V and 8 bases from J; junction bases left unmatched: 4. This CDR3 spans 15 amino acids. CDR1 SGHRS and CDR2 YFSETQ come from the germline V gene. The CDR3 loop is CASSLLAGGPYEQFF. CDR3 bases: TGCGCCAGCAGCTTACTAGCGGGGGGGCCTTATGAGCAGTTCTTC.

V and J are TRBV2 and TRBJ1-1; no firm D call. The CDR3 runs to 14 residues. Germline assignment: CDR1 SNHLY and CDR2 FYNNEI. The V end was cut by 8 bases, the J end by 6 bases, with 19 bases between. DNA of the CDR3: TGTGCCAGCGCTAGCACATCGGGAAGCTCTGAAGCTTTCTTT. Its translation is CASASTSGSSEAFF. The full variable domain, with the rest looked up from reference TRBV2 and TRBJ1-1, is EPEVTQTPSHQVTQMGQEVILRCVPISNHLYFYWYRQILGQKVEFLVSFYNNEISEKSEIFDDQFSVERPDGSNFTLKIRSTKLEDSAMYFCASASTSGSSEAFFGQGTRLTVV.

The chain combines TRBV7-9 with TRBJ2-7, with 7 bases aligning to TRBD1. Germline V gives CDR1 SEHNR, CDR2 FQNEAQ (reference sequence). V gave up 4 bases and J gave up 7 bases; unmatched junction bases: 10. This CDR3 spans 14 amino acids. CDR3 DNA: TGTGCCAGCAGCTGGGGGACCGGGACAGAAGAGCAGTACTTC. Protein: CASSWGTGTEEQYF.

V is TRBV7-2 and J is TRBJ1-3; D gene uncertain. The CDR3 is 15 amino acids. Trimming removed 5 bases from V and 0 bases from J, with 11 bases in between. Germline values: CDR1 SGHTA, CDR2 FQGNSA. The chain's CDR3 is CASSRGGSSGNTIYF. In nucleotides, the CDR3 is TGTGCCAGCAGCCGCGGCGGTAGCTCTGGAAACACCATATATTTT. Using reference TRBV7-2 and TRBJ1-3 for the parts outside the CDR3, the full variable domain is GAGVSQSPSNKVTEKGKDVELRCDPISGHTALYWYRQSLGQGLEFLIYFQGNSAPDKSGLPSDRFSAERTGGSVSTLTIQRTQQEDSAVYLCASSRGGSSGNTIYFGEGSWLTVV.

J is TRBJ1-1 and V is TRBV28; D is unclear. Germline V gene data show CDR1 as MDHEN and CDR2 as SYDVKM. Trimming left V 5 bases short and J 0 bases short, with 10 bases between. The CDR3 contains 14 residues. CDR3 region: CASSLRALNTEAFF. CDR3 bases: TGTGCCAGCAGTCTCCGGGCCCTGAACACTGAAGCTTTCTTT.